This T cell receptor beta chain was profiled in a study of Ad26.COV2.S vaccination and SARS-CoV-2 variants. Study as a whole: Ad26.COV2.S shots went into the muscle once or twice, 56 days apart. Broader study findings: The TCR-based breadth and depth measures might underestimate overall T cell responses. Researchers reported similar non-spike TCR breadth in vaccine and placebo recipients.

V shed 3 bases and J 1 base; nucleotides not matched to a gene: 3. The CDR3 sequence is 14 residues long. Germline V CDR1 and CDR2: SGHTS, YDEGEE. A word on this clone: Its antigen remains unidentified.

Clones were sequenced by immunoSEQ multiplex PCR, and TCRdb holds only the in-frame ones, with some missing. This table has more than 250,000 clones, 80% to 90% appearing once. Noted treatment: around 19 received Ad26.COV2.S at low or high dose, single or two shots; roughly five received placebo; per-sample allocation not given. All samples were drawn on day 63, counting from the first vaccine or placebo injection. Adults aged 18-55 years in Boston included the donor. Sequencing used peripheral blood, obtained in a trial of Ad26.COV2.S vaccine versus placebo. This TCR was sampled from a person aged 18-60 years who received the Ad26.COV2.S COVID-19 vaccine or a placebo. This chain joins TRBV5-8 and TRBJ1-1; 7 bases fit TRBD1. The CDR3 reads CASSSAGGNTEAFF. Here the CDR3 DNA reads TGTGCCAGCAGCTCCGCAGGGGGGAACACTGAAGCTTTCTTT.